A selection of T cell receptor beta chains follows, all from one sample in a study of cytomegalovirus exposure and HLA in healthy donors. The data were produced by immunoSEQ multiplex PCR, yet TCRdb's version contains in-frame clones alone and is incomplete. The table has 75,000 to 100,000 clones, more than 70% seen once. The sequencing input was PBMCs. The receptors originated from a man in his late teens or twenties in good health and CMV-seropositive. The CDR3 runs from the conserved cysteine through the conserved F or W. Each record gives: clone size, J gene, V gene, D gene, CDR3 DNA, CDR3 protein. D genes are given only for firm matches. For some rows the clone size is stated as once, few or many, or as a class when expanded; others skip it.

NA,TRBJ2-2,TRBV27,TRBD1,TGTGCCATCCGGCCGGGACAGGGGGACACCGGGGAGCTGTTTTTT,CAIRPGQGDTGELFF
NA,TRBJ1-1,TRBV5-1,TRBD1,TGCGCCAGCAGCTTGATTTTGGGGGACAGGGAGGACACTGAAGCTTTCTTT,CASSLILGDREDTEAFF
NA,TRBJ2-7,TRBV10-3,NA,TGTGCCATCAGTGACCCAGGAGGCGGGTTCTACGAGCAGTACTTC,CAISDPGGGFYEQYF
NA,TRBJ1-5,TRBV28,NA,TGTGCCAGCAGTTCAATAAATACCGGGGATCGACGGCATTTT,CASSSINTGDRRHF
NA,TRBJ2-3,TRBV27,NA,TGTGCCAGCAGTTTTGGGCGGGCTATATCCAGAGATACGCAGTATTTT,CASSFGRAISRDTQYF
NA,TRBJ1-6,TRBV29-1,TRBD1,TGCAGCGTCTTGACAGGGCAAAATTCACCCCTCCACTTT,CSVLTGQNSPLHF
NA,TRBJ1-1,TRBV29-1,TRBD1,TGCAGCGTTCCGAAGACAGGGGAGTCCACTGAAGCTTTCTTT,CSVPKTGESTEAFF
NA,TRBJ2-3,TRBV2,NA,TGTGCCAGCAAGACCCACTCTACTGACTTGGATACGCAGTATTTT,CASKTHSTDLDTQYF
NA,TRBJ2-2,TRBV6-5,NA,TGTGCCAGCAGTTACTCGAAGACAGGATTTCACGGGGAGCTGTTTTTT,CASSYSKTGFHGELFF
NA,TRBJ2-4,TRBV19,TRBD2,TGTGCCAGTAGTATGCGGGGGGTCAAAAACATTCAGTACTTC,CASSMRGVKNIQYF
NA,TRBJ2-2,TRBV4-1,NA,TGCGCCAGCAGCTCCCTTTTAGGAAGGGGGTCCACCGGGGAGCTGTTTTTT,CASSSLLGRGSTGELFF
NA,TRBJ1-2,TRBV5-1,TRBD1,TGCGCCAGCAGCTTGGATCTCGGCAGGGGGGCAGTAGGCTACACCTTC,CASSLDLGRGAVGYTF
NA,TRBJ2-1,TRBV5-1,TRBD2,TGCGCCAGCAGCTTGGCCACGGGGGGGCTTGCAACTACCAAGCAGTTCTTC,CASSLATGGLATTKQFF
NA,TRBJ1-2,TRBV20-1,NA,TGCAGTGCTAGCTTATCCACCTTC,CSASLSTF
NA,TRBJ2-3,TRBV29-1,TRBD2,TGCAGCGTCGAAGTGACTAGCCGGGAAGAAGATACGCAGTATTTT,CSVEVTSREEDTQYF
once,TRBJ2-7,TRBV6-4,NA,TGTGCCAGCAGTGACTACGACAAAGGTATGGATTCCTGCGAGCAGTACTTC,CASSDYDKGMDSCEQYF
NA,TRBJ2-6,TRBV28,NA,TGTGCCAGCAGTTCCCTGGGGGGGCTAGGGGCCAACGTCCTGACTTTC,CASSSLGGLGANVLTF
NA,TRBJ1-3,TRBV16,TRBD1,TGTGCCAGCAGCCAGCTACGACCGGGACAGGGTAATTCTGGAAACACCATATATTTT,CASSQLRPGQGNSGNTIYF
NA,TRBJ2-7,TRBV29-1,TRBD1,TGCAGCGTTGAGAGGGGGCGGAACGAGCAGTACTTC,CSVERGRNEQYF
NA,TRBJ2-7,TRBV6-1,TRBD2,TGTGCCAGCAGTGGGGAGGGAGGCGAGCAGTACTTC,CASSGEGGEQYF
once,TRBJ2-3,TRBV6-5,TRBD2,TGTGCCAGCAGCTGGCGGGGGGCCCAAGCAGATACGCAGTATTTT,CASSWRGAQADTQYF
NA,TRBJ2-7,TRBV6-1,TRBD2,TGTGCCAGCAGTGAAAAATCGGGACTAGCGGGGAGCTCCTACGAGCAGTACTTC,CASSEKSGLAGSSYEQYF
NA,TRBJ1-1,TRBV5-1,NA,TGCGCCAGCAGCTTGCAGGCGTTGAACACTGAAGCTTTCTTT,CASSLQALNTEAFF
once,TRBJ2-1,TRBV5-1,TRBD2,TGCGCCAGCAGCCCCCCCGGACTAGCGGGGGGGCTTGGTGAGCAGTTCTTC,CASSPPGLAGGLGEQFF
NA,TRBJ1-5,TRBV6-1,NA,TGTGCCACGGTGGTGGGGACAAAGCAGCCCCAGCATTTT,CATVVGTKQPQHF
NA,TRBJ1-1,TRBV19,NA,TGTGCCAGTAGTATTGTCAGGAACACTGAAGCTTTCTTT,CASSIVRNTEAFF
NA,TRBJ1-2,TRBV2,NA,TGTGCCAGCAGTGAAGCGTGGGGTGGACATCGACATGGCTACACCTTC,CASSEAWGGHRHGYTF
NA,TRBJ2-3,TRBV19,NA,TGTGCCAGTAGTATACTGCCAGGGGGGTATACGCAGTATTTT,CASSILPGGYTQYF
few,TRBJ2-5,TRBV7-7,TRBD2,TGTGCCAGCAGCGTAGCGGGGGCCGGACAAGAGACCCAGTACTTC,CASSVAGAGQETQYF
NA,TRBJ1-1,TRBV28,TRBD1,TGTGCCAGCAGTGTGCTGGCAGGGGGAGACACTGAAGCTTTCTTT,CASSVLAGGDTEAFF
NA,TRBJ1-5,TRBV6-5,TRBD1,TGTGCCAGCAGCTGGACAGGGGAAAGCAATCAGCCCCAGCATTTT,CASSWTGESNQPQHF
NA,TRBJ1-1,TRBV5-5,TRBD1,TGTGCCAGCAGCTTGTGGGGGACAGCTTTGAACACTGAAGCTTTCTTT,CASSLWGTALNTEAFF
NA,TRBJ2-2,TRBV7-9,TRBD1,TGTGCCAGCAGCCACCGACAGGGGATCACCGGGGAGCTGTTTTTT,CASSHRQGITGELFF
NA,TRBJ2-3,TRBV28,TRBD2,TGTGCCAGCAGTTTACCGGGGGGGAGCACAGATACGCAGTATTTT,CASSLPGGSTDTQYF
NA,TRBJ1-1,TRBV29-1,NA,TGCAGCGGAGCCAACACTGAAGCTTTCTTT,CSGANTEAFF
NA,TRBJ1-1,TRBV28,NA,TGTGCCAGCAGCTCCTCAGCGGGGGTCCTGAACACTGAAGCTTTCTTT,CASSSSAGVLNTEAFF
NA,TRBJ2-3,TRBV6-1,NA,TGTGCCAGCAGTGAGTTAGCCGCAATCCCGCAGTATTTT,CASSELAAIPQYF
NA,TRBJ1-2,TRBV7-9,NA,TGTGCCAGCAGCTTAGGAGGAGACAGCTATGGCTACACCTTC,CASSLGGDSYGYTF
NA,TRBJ2-1,TRBV7-8,NA,TGTGCCAGCAGCCTCACCCCTGGGAGCTCCTACAATGAGCAGTTCTTC,CASSLTPGSSYNEQFF
NA,TRBJ1-1,TRBV14,NA,TGTGCCAGCAGCCAAGGGGGAAACAGGGATCGGGCTTTCTTT,CASSQGGNRDRAFF
NA,TRBJ2-5,TRBV7-9,TRBD2,TGTGCCAGCAGCCCGACCGGGACTAGCCCTTACGAGACCCAGTACTTC,CASSPTGTSPYETQYF
NA,TRBJ2-1,TRBV29-1,TRBD1,TGCAGCGTTGAAGTGAGGGGACAGGAGCAGTTCTTC,CSVEVRGQEQFF
few,TRBJ2-7,TRBV6-5,TRBD1,TGTGCCAGCAGTTACAGCCGACGACAGGGGGCCTACGAGCAGTACTTC,CASSYSRRQGAYEQYF
once,TRBJ1-1,TRBV6-1,NA,TGTGCCAGCAGTGAAAGGGGAAGGTTCGGCACTGAAGCTTTCTTT,CASSERGRFGTEAFF